This TCR beta chain is from a study of T-cell reconstitution after alpha-beta-depleted transplantation in children. This clonotype was detected many times. Its antigen is currently unknown. Study outcomes and limitations: Reportedly, roughly two months post-transplant, alpha-beta T cells arose from several hundred expanded graft clones. Diversity and T-cell counts at one year after transplant derived mostly from new T cells. The origin of high day-60 TCRbeta diversity in some patients lay in surviving recipient T cells and thymic progenitors.

Preparation of the TCRbeta library used unique molecular identifiers. TCRdb re-derived calls from the PCR reads in MiXCR, one entry per CDR3 protein. Here the sample spans 5,500 to 8,500 distinct CDR3 sequences, approximately 5% being singletons. The material sequenced was PBMCs, mostly from graft donor cells, taken 180 days after TCRalphabeta/CD19-depleted stem cell transplant. The sequence came from a child younger than two who had a stem cell transplant for acute myeloid leukemia, so the T cells may come from the graft donor.

The CDR3 sequence: CASSPHGGVNQPQHF. The CDR3 bases are TGTGCCAGCAGTCCACACGGTGGGGTCAATCAGCCCCAGCATTTT. This sequence joins TRBV6-2 or TRBV6-3 and TRBJ1-5; D unresolved. Looked up from germline, CDR1 is MNHEY and CDR2 is SVGEGT. V lost 5 bases and J lost 3, with 14 bases in between. The CDR3 consists of 15 residues.